This T cell receptor beta chain originates from a study of vaccination effects on CD4 cells after COVID-19. About this clone: What it binds is not known.

After expansion with viral peptide pools in the ViraFEST assay, antigen-specific CD4+ T cells were sequenced. Following 10 days of culture, CD4+ T cells were isolated. Negative nucleocapsid antibody tests before and after vaccination confirmed no previous SARS-CoV-2 infection. TCRdb's copy holds only in-frame clones and misses some; the assay was immunoSEQ multiplex PCR. Here the sample spans approximately 76,000 clones, 78% being singletons. Germline V gene lookup returns CDR1 KGHSH and CDR2 LQKENI. V was cut by 6 bases and J by 6 bases, with 9 bases left in between. The CDR3 loop spans 12 amino acids.

Sequenced material: CD4+ T cells from PBMCs cultured with SARS-CoV-2 spike peptides, taken before COVID-19 vaccination. The clonotype comes from a human donor who received a COVID-19 vaccine. The V and J genes are TRBV18 and TRBJ2-1; D gene ambiguous. CDR3 DNA: TGTGCCAGCTCGACAATTTCCAATGAGCAGTTCTTC. Its protein product is CASSTISNEQFF.